The next 24 T cell receptor beta chains were all read from a single sample in a study of OX40 agonist ivuxolimab in advanced cancers. Profiled with immunoSEQ multiplex PCR; TCRdb holds only in-frame clones, not every one. The sample includes about 58,000 clones, more than 85% seen only once; the top ten take around 0.76%. The source material was CD4+ or CD8+ T cells sorted from blood, sampled in a trial of the OX40 agonist ivuxolimab. Every receptor here comes from an adult with an advanced solid tumor such as melanoma, head and neck, liver or kidney cancer.

V is TRBV28 and J is TRBJ2-1, with D possibly matching TRBD2 (6 bases). Germline V CDR1 and CDR2: MDHEN, SYDVKM. The CDR3 contains 15 residues. V lost 1 base and J lost 0, with 7 bases in between. The CDR3 DNA sequence: TGTGCCAGCAGTTTATACGGGAGCTCCTACAATGAGCAGTTCTTC. Its protein is CASSLYGSSYNEQFF. Full variable domain (rest looked up from reference TRBV28 and TRBJ2-1): DVKVTQSSRYLVKRTGEKVFLECVQDMDHENMFWYRQDPGLGLRLIYFSYDVKMKEKGDIPEGYSVSREKKERFSLILESASTNQTSMYLCASSLYGSSYNEQFFGPGTRLTVL.

The CDR3 DNA follows: TGTGCCAGCAAACCGGGACTAGCGGAAAGGGGATCCTACAATGAGCAGTTCTTC. Encoded protein: CASKPGLAERGSYNEQFF. The chain couples TRBV27 to TRBJ2-1; 11 positions agree with TRBD2. This CDR3 has 18 residues. V lost 7 bases and J lost 1; bases outside the gene matches: 12. Germline CDR1 is MNHEY and CDR2 is SMNVEV (reference sequence).

This rearrangement joins TRBV5-5 to TRBJ1-3; D not certain. This CDR3 has 16 amino acids. V lost 3 bases to trimming and J lost 0 bases, with 13 bases between them. CDR1 SGHKS and CDR2 YYEKEE come from the germline V gene (reference sequence). CDR3 sequence: CASSSRSDNSGNTIYF. For the CDR3, the DNA is TGTGCCAGCAGCTCCCGGTCGGATAACTCTGGAAACACCATATATTTT.

The gene calls are TRBV7-8 and TRBJ2-2; 10 nucleotides align to TRBD1. Germline CDR1 is SGHVS and CDR2 is FQNEAQ. V trimming: 2 bases; J trimming: 3 bases; junction bases outside the gene matches: 6. The CDR3 runs 17 residues. The CDR3, as DNA: TGTGCCAGCAGCTTAAGGCGGACAGGGGGGGACACCGGGGAGCTGTTTTTT. Protein: CASSLRRTGGDTGELFF.

This clone was recorded a few times. The chain has TRBV6-6 and TRBJ2-4; D is uncertain. Per the germline V gene, CDR1 is MNHNY and CDR2 is SVGAGI (reference sequence). CDR3 length equals 11 residues. Trimming removed 7 bases at V and 7 bases at J, with 8 bases between. DNA of the CDR3: TGTGCCAGCATACGGTGGAACATTCAGTACTTC. It translates to CASIRWNIQYF.

The chain has TRBV28 and TRBJ1-2; TRBD1 might be the D (6 bases). The length of the CDR3 is 16 residues. Germline V lookup: CDR1 MDHEN, CDR2 SYDVKM. With 4 bases removed from V and 3 bases from J, the gap between germline ends came to 18 bases. The CDR3 loop reads CASSSEGEGIYYGYTF. The DNA of the CDR3 is TGTGCCAGCAGTTCAGAGGGGGAAGGGATTTACTATGGCTACACCTTC.

This chain uses TRBV5-1 with TRBJ2-3; TRBD2 might be the D (5 bases). CDR3 length equals 15 residues. CDR1 is SGHRS, CDR2 YFSETQ, per germline. The ends were cut back, 4 bases at V and 0 bases at J, with 12 bases in the middle. The DNA for the CDR3 is TGCGCCAGCAGCATTAGCGATCCTAGCACAGATACGCAGTATTTT. This codes for CASSISDPSTDTQYF. The full variable domain, in which reference TRBV5-1 and TRBJ2-3 provide the parts outside the CDR3, is KAGVTQTPRYLIKTRGQQVTLSCSPISGHRSVSWYQQTPGQGLQFLFEYFSETQRNKGNFPGRFSGRQFSNSRSEMNVSTLELGDSALYLCASSISDPSTDTQYFGPGTRLTVL.

The chain uses TRBV25-1 and TRBJ1-3; unclear D gene. Trimming shortened V by 1 base and J by 0 bases, and 16 bases separated the two germline ends. Germline loops: CDR1 MGHDK, CDR2 SYGVNS. The CDR3 sequence is 18 residues long. In nucleotides, the CDR3 is TGTGCCAGCAGTGAATTAGGCCTAGGGCAGAGCTCTGGAAACACCATATATTTT. It codes for CASSELGLGQSSGNTIYF.

The chain has TRBV12-5 and TRBJ2-3; D not certain. CDR1 LGHNT and CDR2 FRNRAP come from the germline V gene. The CDR3 totals 13 residues. V shed 2 bases and J shed 1 base, with 4 bases lying between them. CDR3 protein: CASGLLGTDTQYF. In DNA form, the CDR3 reads TGTGCTAGTGGTTTGTTGGGCACAGATACGCAGTATTTT.

The gene calls are TRBV6-5 and TRBJ1-1; possibly TRBD1 for D (6 bases). There are 14 residues in the CDR3. Trimming removed 6 bases from V and 0 bases from J, with 11 bases in between. From germline, CDR1 is MNHEY and CDR2 SVGAGI. CDR3 in amino acids: CASRGGPMNTEAFF. DNA of the CDR3: TGTGCCAGCAGGGGGGGGCCTATGAACACTGAAGCTTTCTTT.

This sequence joins TRBV5-1 and TRBJ2-1; unclear D gene. With 0 bases removed from V and 7 bases from J, the gap between germline ends came to 11 bases. CDR1 SGHRS and CDR2 YFSETQ come from the germline V gene. This CDR3 contains 14 residues. As DNA, the CDR3 is TGCGCCAGCAGCTTGGCCGTAACGTCGAATGAGCAGTTCTTC. Its translation is CASSLAVTSNEQFF.

This rearrangement joins TRBV18 to TRBJ2-4, with 11 nucleotides matching TRBD2. This CDR3 comprises 16 residues. In germline, CDR1 is KGHSH, CDR2 LQKENI. J gave up 2 bases and V 6 bases, and 6 bases lay outside the gene matches. DNA for the CDR3: TGTGCCAGCTCGAAAGGGACTAGCGGAACCAAAAACATTCAGTACTTC. Translating gives CASSKGTSGTKNIQYF. Full variable domain (rest looked up from reference TRBV18 and TRBJ2-4): NAGVMQNPRHLVRRRGQEARLRCSPMKGHSHVYWYRQLPEEGLKFMVYLQKENIIDESGMPKERFSAEFPKEGPSILRIQQVVRGDSAAYFCASSKGTSGTKNIQYFGAGTRLSVL.

The chain employs TRBV7-9 and TRBJ2-7; tentatively, D is TRBD1 or TRBD2 (5 bases each). V gave up 1 base and J gave up 3 bases, with 10 bases separating them. The germline V gene encodes CDR1 SEHNR and CDR2 FQNEAQ (reference sequence). This CDR3 comprises 14 residues. Written as DNA, the CDR3 is TGTGCCAGCAGCTTAGTGGGGGATCTCTACGAGCAGTACTTC. This sequence encodes CASSLVGDLYEQYF.

The chain has TRBV28 and TRBJ1-5; D uncertain. The CDR3 totals 13 residues. With 2 bases removed from V and 16 bases from J, the gap between germline ends came to 18 bases. Germline loops: CDR1 MDHEN, CDR2 SYDVKM. CDR3 sequence: CASSLPHLGFLHF. CDR3 nucleotide sequence: TGTGCCAGCAGTTTACCCCATCTGGGTTTCCTACATTTT.

There are a few counts of this clone. The rearrangement joins TRBV18 to TRBJ1-1; TRBD1 matches 7 bases. J gave up 5 bases and V 3 bases, and 9 bases lay outside the gene matches. This CDR3 spans 15 amino acids. Germline values: CDR1 KGHSH, CDR2 LQKENI. CDR3 nucleotide sequence: TGTGCCAGCTCACCTGGGACAGTCCCTGGGACTGAAGCTTTCTTT. This gives the protein CASSPGTVPGTEAFF.

The chain uses TRBV5-1 and TRBJ2-5, with 8 bases matching TRBD2. CDR3 length: 16 residues. Germline V gene lookup returns CDR1 SGHRS and CDR2 YFSETQ. The trim removed 6 bases at V and 0 bases at J, leaving 10 bases unmatched. CDR3 nucleotides: TGCGCCAGCACTCCGGGTAGCGGGACATACCAAGAGACCCAGTACTTC. Its translation: CASTPGSGTYQETQYF.

V usage is TRBV10-3 and J usage is TRBJ2-7, with D perhaps TRBD1 (6 bases). Germline assignment: CDR1 ENHRY and CDR2 SYGVKD. CDR3 length equals 12 residues. V was trimmed by 8 bases and J by 3 bases, leaving 11 bases between them. The CDR3 DNA reads TGTGCCATCCGGGCGGACAGCTACGAGCAGTACTTC. It specifies CAIRADSYEQYF.

A single count supports this clone. The rearrangement links TRBV7-8 to TRBJ2-7; 8 bases fit TRBD1. V lost 1 base to trimming and J lost 3 bases; unmatched junction nucleotides: 5. Germline V gene sequence: CDR1 SGHVS, CDR2 FQNEAQ. CDR3 length equals 15 residues. CDR3 DNA: TGTGCCAGCAGCTTAGACAGGGGGTCTCACTACGAGCAGTACTTC. It encodes CASSLDRGSHYEQYF.

The rearrangement links TRBV7-3 to TRBJ2-1; D is ambiguous. CDR3 length: 16 amino acids. The ends were cut back, 2 bases at V and 0 bases at J, with 11 bases in the middle. Germline CDR1 SGHTA, CDR2 FQGTGA. In DNA, the CDR3 is TGTGCCAGCAGCTTATTCCGGACGGACTCCTACAATGAGCAGTTCTTC. Its translation is CASSLFRTDSYNEQFF.

This clone was seen only once. The gene calls are TRBV27 and TRBJ2-2; the D gene is possibly TRBD1 (6 bases). CDR3 length: 15 residues. From germline, CDR1 is MNHEY and CDR2 SMNVEV (reference sequence). Trimming pared 6 bases from V and 0 bases from J, leaving 11 bases between. The CDR3 protein is CASRGNRANTGELFF. DNA of the CDR3: TGTGCCAGCAGGGGGAACAGGGCGAACACCGGGGAGCTGTTTTTT.

The chain links TRBV6-4 to TRBJ1-2, with TRBD1 as a possible D gene (5 bases). Germline assignment: CDR1 MRHNA and CDR2 SNTAGT. The CDR3 consists of 16 residues. Between the trimmed V and J ends, which lost 0 bases and 9 bases, there was a span of 20 bases. The DNA of the CDR3 is TGTGCCAGCAGTGACTCTCAATTCGGGAGGGGCCGTCGCTACACCTTC. Translated: CASSDSQFGRGRRYTF.

V usage is TRBV9 and J usage is TRBJ1-1; no definite D call. Per the germline V gene, CDR1 is SGDLS and CDR2 is YYNGEE. This CDR3 has 14 amino acids. V was pared by 0 bases and J by 7 bases, with 13 bases between. CDR3 bases: TGTGCCAGCAGCGTAGTAACCACGGCAAATGAAGCTTTCTTT. This sequence encodes CASSVVTTANEAFF. Based on the CDR3 plus reference TRBV9 and TRBJ1-1, the full variable domain is DSGVTQTPKHLITATGQRVTLRCSPRSGDLSVYWYQQSLDQGLQFLIQYYNGEERAKGNILERFSAQQFPDLHSELNLSSLELGDSALYFCASSVVTTANEAFFGQGTRLTVV.

The chain carries TRBV5-6 and TRBJ2-7, with TRBD2 matching over 16 bases. Germline assignment: CDR1 SGHDT and CDR2 YYEEEE. This CDR3 contains 16 residues. The V and J ends lost 4 bases and 3 bases, in that order; junction bases with no gene match: 4. CDR3 loop: CASSKGLAGGGYEQYF. In DNA form, the CDR3 reads TGTGCCAGCAGCAAGGGACTAGCGGGAGGGGGCTACGAGCAGTACTTC.

The CDR3, as DNA: TGCGCCAGCACCCGGAGGGCCGCAGATACGCAGTATTTT. Translation gives CASTRRAADTQYF. This rearrangement joins TRBV10-1 to TRBJ2-3; D possibly corresponds to TRBD2 (6 bases). Germline CDR1 WNHNN, CDR2 SYGVQD (reference sequence). Deletions cut 7 bases from V and 4 bases from J, with 12 bases between. This CDR3 region has 13 residues.